What follows describes a single TCR beta chain. There are many counts of this clone. The target of this receptor is not known. The sequence runs out 3 residues before the end of the CDR3; the remainder is reconstructed from the germline J gene. The CDR3 contains 14 residues, cysteine and phenylalanine counted. The DNA has 33 bases, all within the CDR3, and is read from base 1. CDR1 LNHDA and CDR2 SQIVND were looked up in the germline V gene (reference sequence). V lost 3 bases and J lost 0 bases; the stretch between them is 8 bases long. This specimen comes from a study of T cell clonality in common variable immunodeficiency (dated by TCRdb to about 2015). Diagnosis of CVID followed standard criteria, namely serum IgG, IgA and/or IgM below the normal range together with specific antibody deficiency. There were about 45 subjects in the CVID group (roughly 30 male and some 15 female), ranging in age from about 8 to 64 years, with a mean age of around 44. Both CVID patients and healthy controls were predominantly of Caucasian heritage. At the time of study participation, every CVID subject had been on replacement immunoglobulin therapy for one year or longer. At blood collection, none of the CVID subjects was ill or on immunomodulatory or immunosuppressive medication. From each donor, 5 to 8 ml of heparinized peripheral whole blood was collected. Genomic DNA from adults with common variable immune deficiency (CVID) and from healthy adult controls was used to sequence TCRbeta CDR3 repertoires. To isolate peripheral blood mononuclear cells, diluted blood was subjected to density centrifugation over Hypaque 1077 or Ficoll-Paque. Genomic DNA was obtained from unsorted mononuclear cells through either Qiagen column purification or a centrifugation-based method.

Points the paper makes about the study in general: Healthy controls shared more TCRbeta clones with each other than CVID subjects shared among themselves (p < 0.0001). CVID TCRbeta sequences were reported to have fewer deletions and N-nucleotide insertions and to lack highly modified clones with 13 or more V deletions. Despite equal DNA input, controls averaged around 80,000 unique sequences per sample versus about 31,547 in CVID samples. Increased TCRbeta clonality was found in CVID subjects compared with healthy controls (t-test p = 0.018), with the increase being most characteristic of about a third of subjects. It was noted by the authors that sequencing of the repertoires of T cell subpopulations would be needed to clarify the cause of the increased clonality in CVID. Correlations of repertoire features with clinical complications were constrained by heterogeneity among patients within the CVID cohort.

For sequencing, equivalent amounts of genomic DNA were input from CVID and control samples. For every sample, a 60 bp segment covering the rearranged TCRbeta CDR3 region was amplified and then sequenced. TCRbeta amplification used the immunoSEQ assay, a bias-corrected multiplex PCR with high-throughput sequencing. As for how the authors treated the data: Every unique nucleotide sequence counted as a clone and was annotated with V, D and J genes, copy number and frequency. Sequences were labeled productive if in frame, and non-productive if out of frame or containing stop codons. Clonality was calculated from Shannon's entropy as previously described. The predicted amino acid sequences of productive clones were used to derive the mean CDR3 Kyte-Doolittle hydropathy. Hierarchical clustering of scaled V gene usage was performed with the R hclust function using Manhattan distance and complete linkage. To assess clone sharing by CDR3 amino acid sequence, 12 repertoires per group were resampled over 100 rounds. The repertoires were searched for 60 to 75 published EBV-specific TCRbeta sequences and 245 published CMV-specific TCRbeta sequences. After two CVID samples that produced fewer than 10,000 sequences were dropped from the analysis, around 41 CVID repertoires remained. This immuneACCESS table, as held by TCRdb, lists in-frame sequences with V and J called but not all clones. Of the missing ones, under half trace to an unresolved V gene in checked studies; the others have no known cause. That table gives V, J and clone size, and the DNA gave D and trimming. Across this sample, 25,000 to 35,000 clones were tabulated and none appeared just once. Less than 3.5% of the sample rests with the top ten.

Sample: peripheral blood mononuclear cells. This chain joins TRBV19 to TRBJ2-5; D gene: possibly TRBD2, on 5 matching bases. The TCR originated in a human donor with common variable immunodeficiency. The sequenced part of the CDR3 DNA is TGTGCCAGTAGTATCACAGCGGACCAAGAGACC. This encodes CASSITADQET. The entire CDR3 protein is CASSITADQETQYF.